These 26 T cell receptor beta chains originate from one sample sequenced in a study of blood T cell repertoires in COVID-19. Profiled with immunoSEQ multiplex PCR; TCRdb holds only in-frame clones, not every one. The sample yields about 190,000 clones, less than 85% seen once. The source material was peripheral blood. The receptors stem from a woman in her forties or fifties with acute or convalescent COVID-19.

CDR3 residues: CASTRGGPGTDTQYF. The CDR3 DNA follows: TGTGCCAGCACCCGCGGGGGGCCGGGCACAGATACGCAGTATTTT. The V call is TRBV2, the J call TRBJ2-3, with 8 bases fitting TRBD2. Germline V gives CDR1 SNHLY, CDR2 FYNNEI. V dropped 7 bases and J dropped 1; count of bases not matched to a gene: 7. This CDR3 region has 15 residues. Full variable domain (outside the CDR3, taken from reference TRBV2 and TRBJ2-3): EPEVTQTPSHQVTQMGQEVILRCVPISNHLYFYWYRQILGQKVEFLVSFYNNEISEKSEIFDDQFSVERPDGSNFTLKIRSTKLEDSAMYFCASTRGGPGTDTQYFGPGTRLTVL.

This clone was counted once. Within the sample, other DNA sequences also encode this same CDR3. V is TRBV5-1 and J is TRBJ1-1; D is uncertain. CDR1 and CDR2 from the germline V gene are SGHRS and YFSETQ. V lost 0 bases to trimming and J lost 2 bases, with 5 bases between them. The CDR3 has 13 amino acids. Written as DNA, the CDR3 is TGCGCCAGCAGCTTGGGACTAAACACTGAAGCTTTCTTT. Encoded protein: CASSLGLNTEAFF.

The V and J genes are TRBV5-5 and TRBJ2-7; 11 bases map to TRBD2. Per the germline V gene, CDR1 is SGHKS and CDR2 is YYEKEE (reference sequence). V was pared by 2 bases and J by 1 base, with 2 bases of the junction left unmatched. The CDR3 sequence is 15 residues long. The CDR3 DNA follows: TGTGCCAGCAGCTTCCTAGCGGGGGGATCCTACGAGCAGTACTTC. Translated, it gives CASSFLAGGSYEQYF.

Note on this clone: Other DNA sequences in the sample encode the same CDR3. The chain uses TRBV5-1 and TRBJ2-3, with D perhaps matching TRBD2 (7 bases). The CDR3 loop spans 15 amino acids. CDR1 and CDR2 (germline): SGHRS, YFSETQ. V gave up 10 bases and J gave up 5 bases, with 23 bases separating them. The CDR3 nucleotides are TGCGCCCCAGGCGGGGAGGGGGGGCCCGGAGATACGCAGTATTTT. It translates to CAPGGEGGPGDTQYF. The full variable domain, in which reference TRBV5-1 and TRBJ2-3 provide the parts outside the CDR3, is KAGVTQTPRYLIKTRGQQVTLSCSPISGHRSVSWYQQTPGQGLQFLFEYFSETQRNKGNFPGRFSGRQFSNSRSEMNVSTLELGDSALYLCAPGGEGGPGDTQYFGPGTRLTVL.

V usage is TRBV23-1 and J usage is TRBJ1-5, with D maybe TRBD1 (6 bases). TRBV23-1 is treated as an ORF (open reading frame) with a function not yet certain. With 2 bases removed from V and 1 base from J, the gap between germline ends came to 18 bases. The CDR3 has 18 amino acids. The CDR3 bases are TGCGCCAGCAGTCAACCCTGGGACATCGACCAGAGCAATCAGCCCCAGCATTTT. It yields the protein CASSQPWDIDQSNQPQHF.

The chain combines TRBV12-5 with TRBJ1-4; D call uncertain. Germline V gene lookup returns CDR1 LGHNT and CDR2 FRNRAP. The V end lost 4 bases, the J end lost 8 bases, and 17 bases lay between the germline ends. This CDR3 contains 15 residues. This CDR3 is CASGSFRGGGEKLFF. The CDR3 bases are TGTGCTAGTGGTTCCTTCCGCGGTGGCGGGGAAAAACTGTTTTTT.

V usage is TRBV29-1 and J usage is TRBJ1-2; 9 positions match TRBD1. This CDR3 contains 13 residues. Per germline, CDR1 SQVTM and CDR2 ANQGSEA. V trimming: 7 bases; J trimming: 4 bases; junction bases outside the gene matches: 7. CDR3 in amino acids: CSASDRGIYGYTF. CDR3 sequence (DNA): TGCAGCGCCTCCGACAGGGGGATCTATGGCTACACCTTC.

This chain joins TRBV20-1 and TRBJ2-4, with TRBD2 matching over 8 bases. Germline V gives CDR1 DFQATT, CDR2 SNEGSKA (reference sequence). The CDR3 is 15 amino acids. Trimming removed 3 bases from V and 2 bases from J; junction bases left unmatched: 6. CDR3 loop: CSASFQRESKNIQYF. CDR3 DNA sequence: TGCAGTGCTAGTTTCCAGCGGGAGTCCAAAAACATTCAGTACTTC.

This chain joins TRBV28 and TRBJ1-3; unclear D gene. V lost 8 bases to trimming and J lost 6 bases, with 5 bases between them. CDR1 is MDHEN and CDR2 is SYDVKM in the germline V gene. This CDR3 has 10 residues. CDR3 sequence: CASQSNTIYF. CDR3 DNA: TGTGCCAGCCAATCAAACACCATATATTTT. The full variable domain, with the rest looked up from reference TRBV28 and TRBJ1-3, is DVKVTQSSRYLVKRTGEKVFLECVQDMDHENMFWYRQDPGLGLRLIYFSYDVKMKEKGDIPEGYSVSREKKERFSLILESASTNQTSMYLCASQSNTIYFGEGSWLTVV.

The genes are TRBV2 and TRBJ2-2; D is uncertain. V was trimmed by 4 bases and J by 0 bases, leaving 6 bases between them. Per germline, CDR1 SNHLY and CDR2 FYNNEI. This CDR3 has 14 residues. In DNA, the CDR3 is TGTGCCAGCAGTGCATTTGCGAACACCGGGGAGCTGTTTTTT. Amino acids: CASSAFANTGELFF. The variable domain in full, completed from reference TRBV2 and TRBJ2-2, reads EPEVTQTPSHQVTQMGQEVILRCVPISNHLYFYWYRQILGQKVEFLVSFYNNEISEKSEIFDDQFSVERPDGSNFTLKIRSTKLEDSAMYFCASSAFANTGELFFGEGSRLTVL.

The CDR3 protein is CASSLNLLAAETQYF. The CDR3 DNA is TGTGCCAGCAGTTTAAACTTACTGGCGGCGGAGACCCAGTACTTC. The V gene is TRBV28, the J gene TRBJ2-5; D is unresolved. Deletions cut 2 bases from V and 5 bases from J, with 15 bases between. The germline V gene encodes CDR1 MDHEN and CDR2 SYDVKM. CDR3 length equals 15 residues.

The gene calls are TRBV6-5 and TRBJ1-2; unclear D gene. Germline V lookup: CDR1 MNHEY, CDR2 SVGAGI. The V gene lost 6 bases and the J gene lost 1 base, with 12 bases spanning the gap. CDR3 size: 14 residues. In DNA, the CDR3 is TGTGCCAGCAGCGATATTTACTATAACTATGGCTACACCTTC. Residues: CASSDIYYNYGYTF.

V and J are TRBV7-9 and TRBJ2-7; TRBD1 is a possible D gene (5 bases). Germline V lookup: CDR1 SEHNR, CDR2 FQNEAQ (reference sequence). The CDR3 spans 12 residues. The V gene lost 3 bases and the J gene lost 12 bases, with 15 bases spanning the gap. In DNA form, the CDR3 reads TGTGCCAGCAGCTTCAACCAGGGCCGAGGGTACTTC. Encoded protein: CASSFNQGRGYF.

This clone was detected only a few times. For the CDR3, the DNA is TGTGCCAGCAGCTTAGAACCAGGGTCCTACGAGCAGTACTTC. Its translation is CASSLEPGSYEQYF. The chain joins TRBV7-6 to TRBJ2-7; TRBD1 is a possible D gene (5 bases). V was trimmed by 1 base and J by 1 base, leaving 8 bases between them. CDR3 size: 14 residues. Germline values: CDR1 SGHVS, CDR2 FNYEAQ.

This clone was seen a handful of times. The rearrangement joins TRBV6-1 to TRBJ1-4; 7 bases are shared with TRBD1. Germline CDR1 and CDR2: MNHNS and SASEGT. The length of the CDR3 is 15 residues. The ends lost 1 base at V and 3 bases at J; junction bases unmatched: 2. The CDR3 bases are TGTGCCAGCAGTGAAGAGGGACAGTCTAATGAAAAACTGTTTTTT. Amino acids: CASSEEGQSNEKLFF.

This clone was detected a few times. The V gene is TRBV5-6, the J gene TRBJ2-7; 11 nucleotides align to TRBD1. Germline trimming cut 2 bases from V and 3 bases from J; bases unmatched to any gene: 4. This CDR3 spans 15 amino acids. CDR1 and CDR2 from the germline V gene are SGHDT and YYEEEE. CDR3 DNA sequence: TGTGCCAGCAGCTTAACCGGGACAGGGGGCTACGAGCAGTACTTC. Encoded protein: CASSLTGTGGYEQYF.

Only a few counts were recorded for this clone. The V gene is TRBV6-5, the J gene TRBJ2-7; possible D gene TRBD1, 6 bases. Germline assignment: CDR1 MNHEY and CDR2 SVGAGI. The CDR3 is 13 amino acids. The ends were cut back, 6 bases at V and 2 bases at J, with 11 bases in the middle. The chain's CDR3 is CASRLDRTYEQYF. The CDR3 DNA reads TGTGCCAGCAGACTGGACAGAACCTACGAGCAGTACTTC.

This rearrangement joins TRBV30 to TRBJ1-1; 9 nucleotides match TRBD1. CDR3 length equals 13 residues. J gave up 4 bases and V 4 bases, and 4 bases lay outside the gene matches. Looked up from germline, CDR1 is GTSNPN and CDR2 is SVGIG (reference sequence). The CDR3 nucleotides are TGTGCCTGGACCTTGACAGGGGGCACTGAAGCTTTCTTT. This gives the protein CAWTLTGGTEAFF.

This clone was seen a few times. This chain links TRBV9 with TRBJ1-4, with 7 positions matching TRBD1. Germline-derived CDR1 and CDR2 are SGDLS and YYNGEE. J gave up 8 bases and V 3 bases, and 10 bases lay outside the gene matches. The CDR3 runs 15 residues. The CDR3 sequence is CASSALTGLGEKLFF. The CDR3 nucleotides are TGTGCCAGCAGCGCCCTGACAGGGTTGGGAGAAAAACTGTTTTTT.

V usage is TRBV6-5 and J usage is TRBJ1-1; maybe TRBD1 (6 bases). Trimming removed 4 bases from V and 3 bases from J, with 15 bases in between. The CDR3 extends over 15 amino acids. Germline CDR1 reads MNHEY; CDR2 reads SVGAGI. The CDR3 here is CASSSWGGLHTEAFF. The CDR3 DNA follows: TGTGCCAGCAGTTCCTGGGGGGGCCTCCACACTGAAGCTTTCTTT.

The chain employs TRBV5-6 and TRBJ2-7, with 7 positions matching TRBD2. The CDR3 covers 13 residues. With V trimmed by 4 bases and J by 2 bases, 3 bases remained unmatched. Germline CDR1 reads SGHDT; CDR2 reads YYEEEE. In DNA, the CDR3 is TGTGCCAGCAGCCTCGGGAGGACCTACGAGCAGTACTTC. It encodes CASSLGRTYEQYF.

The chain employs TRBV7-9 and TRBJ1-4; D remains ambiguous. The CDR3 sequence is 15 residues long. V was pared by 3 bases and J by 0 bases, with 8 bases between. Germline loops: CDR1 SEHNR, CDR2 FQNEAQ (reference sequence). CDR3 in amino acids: CASSFFSATNEKLFF. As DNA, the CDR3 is TGTGCCAGCAGCTTCTTCAGTGCAACTAATGAAAAACTGTTTTTT.

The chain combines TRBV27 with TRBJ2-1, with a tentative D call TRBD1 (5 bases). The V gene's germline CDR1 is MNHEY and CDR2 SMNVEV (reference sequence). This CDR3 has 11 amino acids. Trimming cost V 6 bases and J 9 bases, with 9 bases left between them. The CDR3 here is CASRWGGEQFF. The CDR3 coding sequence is TGTGCCAGCAGGTGGGGCGGTGAGCAGTTCTTC.

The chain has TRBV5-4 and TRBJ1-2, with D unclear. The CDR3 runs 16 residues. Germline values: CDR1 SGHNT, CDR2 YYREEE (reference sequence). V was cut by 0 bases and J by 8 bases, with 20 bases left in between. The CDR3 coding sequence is TGTGCCAGCAGCTTGGATAGCGGACCCAGAATGAAGGGCTACACCTTC. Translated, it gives CASSLDSGPRMKGYTF.

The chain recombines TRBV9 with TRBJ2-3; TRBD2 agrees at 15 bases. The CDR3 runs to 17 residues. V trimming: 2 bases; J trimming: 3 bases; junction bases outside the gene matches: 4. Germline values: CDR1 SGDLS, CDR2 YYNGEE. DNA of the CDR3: TGTGCCAGCAGCGTTGGAGGACTAGCGGGGGGGACAGATACGCAGTATTTT. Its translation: CASSVGGLAGGTDTQYF.

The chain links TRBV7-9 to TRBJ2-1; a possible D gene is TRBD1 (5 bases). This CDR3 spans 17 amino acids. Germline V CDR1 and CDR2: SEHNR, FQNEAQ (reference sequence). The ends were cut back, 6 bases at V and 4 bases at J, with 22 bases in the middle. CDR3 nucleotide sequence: TGTGCCAGCAGTTCCTCCCCTAGGGGCCGGCTTTACAATGAGCAGTTCTTC. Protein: CASSSSPRGRLYNEQFF.